A single sample gave rise to the 24 T cell receptor beta chains below, sequenced in a study of blood T cell repertoires in COVID-19. Assay used: immunoSEQ multiplex PCR; TCRdb lists only in-frame clones, some missing. The data show about 300,000 clones, 86% seen once. Specimen: peripheral blood. The receptors originated from a woman between 50 and 59 years old with acute or convalescent COVID-19.

The V gene is TRBV4-2, the J gene TRBJ2-7; 12 nucleotides align to TRBD2. In germline, CDR1 is LGHNA, CDR2 YNFKEQ. J gave up 6 bases and V 4 bases, and 7 bases lay outside the gene matches. The length of the CDR3 is 15 residues. CDR3 nucleotide sequence: TGTGCCAGCAGCCTTCGGACTAGCGGGACGGGCGAGCAGTACTTC. This codes for CASSLRTSGTGEQYF.

This rearrangement joins TRBV5-1 to TRBJ1-2, with D hard to call. With 1 base removed from V and 7 bases from J, the gap between germline ends came to 20 bases. The CDR3 runs 16 residues. Per the germline V gene, CDR1 is SGHRS and CDR2 is YFSETQ. Here the CDR3 DNA reads TGCGCCAGCAGCTTGAAGGAGGAGGGCGCACTCGGTGGCTACACCTTC. Protein: CASSLKEEGALGGYTF.

The chain combines TRBV12-5 with TRBJ1-1; 9 bases map to TRBD1. Germline loops: CDR1 LGHNT, CDR2 FRNRAP. J gave up 6 bases and V 2 bases, and 1 base lay outside the gene matches. CDR3 length: 13 amino acids. The CDR3 nucleotides read TGTGCTAGTGGTTTGACAGGGGGCTCTGAAGCTTTCTTT. As protein: CASGLTGGSEAFF.

J is TRBJ2-7 and V is TRBV7-2; perhaps TRBD2 as D (6 bases). The CDR3 loop spans 14 amino acids. Trimming pared 5 bases from V and 4 bases from J, leaving 15 bases between. Germline V gene sequence: CDR1 SGHTA, CDR2 FQGNSA. In DNA, the CDR3 is TGTGCCAGCAGCCAGAGCCTAGCGCAGTACGAGCAGTACTTC. It codes for CASSQSLAQYEQYF.

The chain uses TRBV10-3 and TRBJ2-1; 11 nucleotides agree with TRBD2. The CDR3 has 19 residues. The germline V gene has CDR1 ENHRY and CDR2 SYGVKD. V lost 2 bases to trimming and J lost 5 bases; unmatched junction nucleotides: 14. This CDR3 reads CAISEIGLAGLRRDNEQFF. CDR3 DNA sequence: TGTGCCATCAGTGAGATTGGACTAGCGGGCCTCCGGAGGGACAATGAGCAGTTCTTC.

The rearrangement links TRBV5-4 to TRBJ2-5; D is ambiguous. Germline CDR1 SGHNT, CDR2 YYREEE (reference sequence). This CDR3 has 12 residues. The V gene lost 1 base and the J gene lost 5 bases, with 6 bases spanning the gap. The CDR3 loop reads CASSLWAETQYF. CDR3 nucleotides: TGTGCCAGCAGCTTGTGGGCTGAGACCCAGTACTTC. Full variable domain (missing parts from reference TRBV5-4 and TRBJ2-5): ETGVTQSPTHLIKTRGQQVTLRCSSQSGHNTVSWYQQALGQGPQFIFQYYREEENGRGNFPPRFSGLQFPNYSSELNVNALELDDSALYLCASSLWAETQYFGPGTRLLVL.

The rearrangement links TRBV9 to TRBJ2-3; 9 positions agree with TRBD2. Germline CDR1 and CDR2: SGDLS and YYNGEE. V shed 3 bases and J 3 bases; nucleotides not matched to a gene: 8. The length of the CDR3 is 16 residues. CDR3 DNA: TGTGCCAGCAGCGCCACCTCGCGGGAGGGGACAGATACGCAGTATTTT. It encodes CASSATSREGTDTQYF.

The rearrangement joins TRBV4-2 to TRBJ2-7; 8 bases line up with TRBD2. The CDR3 is 17 residues long. Germline V gene lookup returns CDR1 LGHNA and CDR2 YNFKEQ. The J segment lost 5 bases and the V segment lost 1 base, leaving 13 bases of the junction unmatched. DNA of the CDR3: TGTGCCAGCAGCCAAGGACCCCCGACTAGCGAGTCTCACGAGCAGTACTTC. Translation: CASSQGPPTSESHEQYF.

This clone was seen a single time. The V call is TRBV27, the J call TRBJ1-4; D may be TRBD1 (6 bases). Germline V gene lookup returns CDR1 MNHEY and CDR2 SMNVEV (reference sequence). CDR3 size: 14 residues. With 3 bases removed from V and 7 bases from J, the gap between germline ends came to 12 bases. CDR3 sequence reads: CASSLERGSEKLFF. CDR3 nucleotides: TGTGCCAGCAGTTTGGAGAGGGGGAGTGAAAAACTGTTTTTT. Together with reference TRBV27 and TRBJ1-4, the CDR3 gives the full variable domain: EAQVTQNPRYLITVTGKKLTVTCSQNMNHEYMSWYRQDPGLGLRQIYYSMNVEVTDKGDVPEGYKVSRKEKRNFPLILESPSPNQTSLYFCASSLERGSEKLFFGSGTQLSVL.

The rearrangement joins TRBV10-3 to TRBJ2-5; D is perhaps TRBD1 (5 bases). CDR1 is ENHRY and CDR2 is SYGVKD in the germline V gene. This CDR3 contains 13 residues. Trimming stripped 10 bases from V and 2 bases from J, with 14 bases between. The CDR3 protein is CATLRRTQETQYF. The CDR3 bases are TGTGCCACCCTAAGACGGACACAAGAGACCCAGTACTTC.

The chain links TRBV20-1 to TRBJ2-2; no definite D call. Germline CDR1 and CDR2: DFQATT and SNEGSKA (reference sequence). The CDR3 runs to 11 residues. V lost 5 bases and J 5 bases, leaving 6 bases between the germline ends. Here the CDR3 reads CSAHTTGELFF. The DNA of the CDR3 is TGCAGTGCTCACACGACCGGGGAGCTGTTTTTT.

This chain links TRBV9 with TRBJ2-3; 7 bases are a match to TRBD1. This CDR3 has 16 residues. Germline loops: CDR1 SGDLS, CDR2 YYNGEE. Trimming took 2 bases from V and 0 from J; bases not matched to a gene: 6. The CDR3 spells CASSVLGTVSTDTQYF. The CDR3 DNA reads as TGTGCCAGCAGCGTCTTAGGGACAGTTAGCACAGATACGCAGTATTTT. Full variable domain (missing parts from reference TRBV9 and TRBJ2-3): DSGVTQTPKHLITATGQRVTLRCSPRSGDLSVYWYQQSLDQGLQFLIQYYNGEERAKGNILERFSAQQFPDLHSELNLSSLELGDSALYFCASSVLGTVSTDTQYFGPGTRLTVL.

The chain joins TRBV27 to TRBJ2-7; TRBD1 agrees at 7 bases. This CDR3 region has 14 residues. V was clipped by 5 bases and J by 2 bases; unmatched bases: 6. CDR1 is MNHEY and CDR2 is SMNVEV in the germline V gene (reference sequence). The CDR3 bases are TGTGCCAGCAGTCCCGACAGGGCACCCTACGAGCAGTACTTC. Its protein product is CASSPDRAPYEQYF.

The chain joins TRBV4-1 to TRBJ2-4, with D perhaps TRBD2 (6 bases). Between the trimmed V and J ends, which lost 4 bases and 6 bases, there was a span of 13 bases. The length of the CDR3 is 14 residues. Germline CDR1 is MGHRA and CDR2 is YSYEKL. CDR3 bases: TGCGCCAGCAGCCGTGTTGGGGGGAGAAACATTCAGTACTTC. Translation: CASSRVGGRNIQYF.

CDR3 sequence: CASSLAQGAIDSGANVLTF. CDR3 sequence (DNA): TGTGCCAGCAGCTTAGCGCAGGGGGCTATAGACTCTGGGGCCAACGTCCTGACTTTC. V is TRBV7-9 and J is TRBJ2-6; 8 nucleotides match TRBD1. CDR3 length equals 19 residues. Germline V gene data show CDR1 as SEHNR and CDR2 as FQNEAQ (reference sequence). Trimming took 0 bases from V and 0 from J; bases not matched to a gene: 7.

The J gene is TRBJ2-1, the V gene TRBV6-5; perhaps TRBD1 as D (6 bases). Trimming cost V 7 bases and J 0 bases, with 13 bases left between them. The CDR3 spans 15 residues. Looked up from germline, CDR1 is MNHEY and CDR2 is SVGAGI. The CDR3 here is CASKLTGRSYNEQFF. CDR3 sequence (DNA): TGTGCCAGCAAGCTCACAGGGCGCTCCTACAATGAGCAGTTCTTC.

V usage is TRBV5-4 and J usage is TRBJ2-5; 10 nucleotides agree with TRBD2. The CDR3 length is 17 residues. Germline V gives CDR1 SGHNT, CDR2 YYREEE (reference sequence). Trimming at V came to 4 bases and at J to 0 bases, leaving 9 bases not matched to a gene. The chain's CDR3 is CASSPGDLAGDQETQYF. DNA of the CDR3: TGTGCCAGCAGCCCCGGAGACCTAGCGGGAGACCAAGAGACCCAGTACTTC.

The genes are TRBV9 and TRBJ1-1; 7 bases line up with TRBD1. Per the germline V gene, CDR1 is SGDLS and CDR2 is YYNGEE. V was clipped by 0 bases and J by 3 bases; unmatched bases: 8. The CDR3 spans 16 residues. This CDR3 is CASSVGPTGVDTEAFF. As DNA, the CDR3 is TGTGCCAGCAGCGTAGGACCAACAGGGGTCGACACTGAAGCTTTCTTT.

This clone was seen a handful of times. This chain links TRBV19 with TRBJ2-7; TRBD1 matches at 9 bases. Germline loops: CDR1 LNHDA, CDR2 SQIVND (reference sequence). Trimming at V came to 4 bases and at J to 4 bases, leaving 8 bases not matched to a gene. The CDR3 is 15 amino acids. For the CDR3, the DNA is TGTGCCAGTAGTAACCAGGGACAGGGTGGGTACGAGCAGTACTTC. It codes for CASSNQGQGGYEQYF.

The chain carries TRBV27 and TRBJ2-7; 9 bases line up with TRBD1. With V trimmed by 5 bases and J by 4 bases, 6 bases remained unmatched. From germline, CDR1 is MNHEY and CDR2 SMNVEV (reference sequence). This CDR3 has 14 residues. CDR3 sequence reads: CASSALGQGYEQYF. DNA for the CDR3: TGTGCCAGCAGTGCGCTGGGACAGGGATACGAGCAGTACTTC.

V usage is TRBV7-9 and J usage is TRBJ2-3; D not resolved. Between the trimmed V and J ends, which lost 1 base and 6 bases, there was a span of 14 bases. The CDR3 length is 15 residues. The V gene's germline CDR1 is SEHNR and CDR2 FQNEAQ (reference sequence). The CDR3 nucleotides read TGTGCCAGCAGCTTAGTGGCGGCTTCATTGGATACGCAGTATTTT. Its translation: CASSLVAASLDTQYF.

The V and J genes are TRBV2 and TRBJ1-2; perhaps TRBD1 as D (5 bases). Germline CDR1 and CDR2: SNHLY and FYNNEI. The CDR3 contains 13 residues. Trimming removed 9 bases from V and 4 bases from J, with 15 bases in between. The CDR3 DNA is TGTGCCAGTAAACAGGAGATGGGCTATGGCTACACCTTC. This sequence encodes CASKQEMGYGYTF.

This clone has only one observation. The V and J genes are TRBV19 and TRBJ1-1; 8 bases map to TRBD1. The CDR3 runs 13 residues. The J segment lost 3 bases and the V segment lost 6 bases, leaving 3 bases of the junction unmatched. The V gene's germline CDR1 is LNHDA and CDR2 SQIVND (reference sequence). CDR3 sequence: CASRPDRDTEAFF. In DNA form, the CDR3 reads TGTGCCAGTAGGCCGGACAGGGACACTGAAGCTTTCTTT. Combining the CDR3 with reference TRBV19 and TRBJ1-1 gives the whole variable domain DGGITQSPKYLFRKEGQNVTLSCEQNLNHDAMYWYRQDPGQGLRLIYYSQIVNDFQKGDIAEGYSVSREKKESFPLTVTSAQKNPTAFYLCASRPDRDTEAFFGQGTRLTVV.

The CDR3 reads CASSYVWGGTEAFF. The DNA of the CDR3 is TGTGCCAGCAGTTACGTGTGGGGGGGAACTGAAGCTTTCTTT. V usage is TRBV6-2 or TRBV6-3 and J usage is TRBJ1-1; D is perhaps TRBD1 (5 bases). This CDR3 has 14 residues. V was trimmed by 2 bases and J by 5 bases, leaving 12 bases between them. In germline, CDR1 is MNHEY, CDR2 SVGEGT.